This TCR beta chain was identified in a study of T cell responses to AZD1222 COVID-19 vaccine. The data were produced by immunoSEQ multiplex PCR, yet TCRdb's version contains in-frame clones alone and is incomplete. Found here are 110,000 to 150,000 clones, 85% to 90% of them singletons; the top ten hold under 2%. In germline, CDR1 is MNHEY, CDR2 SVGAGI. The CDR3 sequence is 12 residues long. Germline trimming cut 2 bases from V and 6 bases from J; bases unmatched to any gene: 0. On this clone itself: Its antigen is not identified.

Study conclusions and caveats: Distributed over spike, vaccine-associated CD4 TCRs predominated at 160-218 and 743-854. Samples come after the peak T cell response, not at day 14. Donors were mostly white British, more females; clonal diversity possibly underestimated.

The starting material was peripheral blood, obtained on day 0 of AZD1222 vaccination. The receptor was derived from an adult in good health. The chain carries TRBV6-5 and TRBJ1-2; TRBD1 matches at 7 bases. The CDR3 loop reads CASSYQGDGYTF. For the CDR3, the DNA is TGTGCCAGCAGTTACCAGGGGGATGGCTACACCTTC.